Following are 20 T cell receptor beta chains from one sample sequenced in a study of early T cells in non-severe SARS-CoV-2 infection (dated by TCRdb to the early 2020s). Libraries were constructed by 5' RACE. The data were produced on a NextSeq 500. TCRdb's own reprocessing of the public reads used fastp at Q25 and MiXCR and kept productive beta chains. Every CDR3 protein is listed once, alongside the most common genes and DNA of its rows. The sample profile shows about 42,000 distinct CDR3 sequences; about 5.9% of them were found once. The top ten constitute more than 7% of the sample. The specimen was whole blood, collected at baseline. Every receptor here comes from an adult who was a healthcare worker with PCR-confirmed SARS-CoV-2 infection or an uninfected control (not recorded which).

The chain links TRBV20-1 to TRBJ1-5; D is uncertain. Germline lookup yields CDR1 DFQATT and CDR2 SNEGSKA (reference sequence). The V end lost 3 bases, the J end lost 0 bases, and 6 bases lay between the germline ends. This CDR3 has 13 residues. The DNA of the CDR3 is TGCAGTGCTAGGCAGTATAGCAATCAGCCCCAGCATTTT. This codes for CSARQYSNQPQHF.

Only a few counts were recorded for this clonotype. This rearrangement joins TRBV12-3 or TRBV12-4 to TRBJ1-6; 8 bases fit TRBD1. The CDR3 is made up of 14 amino acids. After removal of 6 bases from V and 7 bases from J, the junction contained 5 bases not matched to a gene. The CDR3 DNA reads TGTGCCAGCAGCTGGACAGGGAGGAATTCACCCCTCCACTTT. Residues: CASSWTGRNSPLHF.

This chain links TRBV19 with TRBJ2-7; the D is unclear. CDR1 is LNHDA and CDR2 is SQIVND in the germline V gene (reference sequence). The CDR3 spans 13 residues. V lost 6 bases and J lost 3, with 12 bases in between. CDR3 DNA sequence: TGTGCCAGTAGCTCACAGAATTACTACGAGCAGTACTTC. It encodes CASSSQNYYEQYF.

This clonotype has only a few counts. V and J are TRBV7-6 and TRBJ2-2; D uncertain. CDR1 is SGHVS, CDR2 FNYEAQ, per germline. The CDR3 has 12 amino acids. The ends were cut back, 4 bases at V and 2 bases at J, with 2 bases in the middle. The CDR3 is CASSSNTGELFF. The DNA of the CDR3 is TGTGCCAGCAGCTCAAACACCGGGGAGCTGTTTTTT.

Many counts were recorded for this clonotype. CDR3 coding DNA: TGTGCCAGCCGTGGGGCTAGCGGGGGGATCCAAGAGACCCAGTACTTC. Protein: CASRGASGGIQETQYF. The rearrangement joins TRBV27 to TRBJ2-5; TRBD2 matches 11 bases. Trimming removed 8 bases from V and 1 base from J; junction bases left unmatched: 9. CDR3 length: 16 amino acids. Germline CDR1 reads MNHEY; CDR2 reads SMNVEV (reference sequence).

This clonotype was counted ten times or more. The chain joins TRBV11-2 to TRBJ2-3; 8 nucleotides match TRBD2. The CDR3 spans 14 residues. The junction had 5 bases not matched to a gene; V was cut back by 6 bases and J by 3 bases. In germline, CDR1 is SGHAT, CDR2 FQNNGV. CDR3 sequence reads: CASSLGGGTDTQYF. The DNA of the CDR3 is TGTGCCAGCAGTCTCGGGGGGGGTACAGATACGCAGTATTTT.

This clonotype was seen at least ten times. The chain is built from TRBV9 and TRBJ2-1; 16 nucleotides align to TRBD2. The ends lost 4 bases at V and 2 bases at J; junction bases unmatched: 6. This CDR3 is 18 amino acids long. Germline CDR1 and CDR2: SGDLS and YYNGEE. The CDR3 DNA reads TGTGCCAGCAGCTCTCCGGGACTAGCGGGGGGGACCTACAATGAGCAGTTCTTC. The encoded protein is CASSSPGLAGGTYNEQFF.

V gene TRBV18 combines with J gene TRBJ1-2; TRBD1 might be the D (6 bases). From germline, CDR1 is KGHSH and CDR2 LQKENI. The V gene lost 2 bases and the J gene lost 0 bases, with 13 bases spanning the gap. The CDR3 has 16 amino acids. Here the CDR3 DNA reads TGTGCCAGCTCACCATTGGAGGGGGGCGCTAACTATGGCTACACCTTC. This translates into CASSPLEGGANYGYTF.

At least ten counts were recorded for this clonotype. The chain carries TRBV5-1 and TRBJ2-3, with TRBD2 matching over 10 bases. The trim removed 1 base at V and 3 bases at J, leaving 2 bases unmatched. The CDR3 has 15 residues. Germline V gene sequence: CDR1 SGHRS, CDR2 YFSETQ. The CDR3 loop reads CASSLSSGGTDTQYF. CDR3 bases: TGCGCCAGCAGCTTGTCTAGCGGGGGTACAGATACGCAGTATTTT.

Turning to this clonotype: The junction differs from germline at one of its ends, possibly a read error. V and J are TRBV28 and TRBJ2-7; 8 bases match TRBD1. The V gene's germline CDR1 is MDHEN and CDR2 SYDVKM. The CDR3 runs to 12 residues. CDR3 sequence (DNA): TGTGTCAGCGAGGGACAGGCTAACGAGCAGTACTTC. Translating it yields CVSEGQANEQYF.

The J gene is TRBJ2-3, the V gene TRBV30; no clear D. CDR1 is GTSNPN, CDR2 SVGIG, per germline (reference sequence). The V end was cut by 0 bases, the J end by 7 bases, with 5 bases between. CDR3 size: 11 residues. The CDR3: CAWSVPHTQYF. CDR3 nucleotides: TGTGCCTGGAGTGTACCACATACGCAGTATTTT.

This clonotype was found a few times. The chain carries TRBV12-3 or TRBV12-4 and TRBJ1-1, with TRBD1 as a possible D gene (5 bases). The CDR3 extends over 17 amino acids. V was trimmed by 6 bases and J by 1 base, leaving 21 bases between them. In DNA form, the CDR3 reads TGTGCCAGCAGCCGGGGACCAGGGAAGCGACGGAACACTGAAGCTTTCTTT. Translating it yields CASSRGPGKRRNTEAFF.

V is TRBV20-1 and J is TRBJ1-5; TRBD1 agrees at 10 bases. The CDR3 runs to 18 residues. J lost 0 bases, V lost 2 bases, and 10 bases had no gene match. Germline V gene lookup returns CDR1 DFQATT and CDR2 SNEGSKA (reference sequence). DNA for the CDR3: TGCAGTGCTAGATCCCCGGGACAGGGGTACCTTAGCAATCAGCCCCAGCATTTT. Protein sequence: CSARSPGQGYLSNQPQHF.

This clonotype was counted at least ten times. The rearrangement uses TRBV4-3 and TRBJ1-1; TRBD1 might be the D (6 bases). The germline gives CDR1 LGHNA, CDR2 YSLEER. This CDR3 comprises 16 residues. Trimming left V 4 bases short and J 5 bases short, with 20 bases between. The DNA for the CDR3 is TGCGCCAGCAGCCCCGGCCCTGGACAGAGTCGGACTGAAGCTTTCTTT. It translates to CASSPGPGQSRTEAFF.

This clonotype was detected ten times or more. V is TRBV20-1 and J is TRBJ2-4; 9 positions match TRBD1. CDR3 length equals 15 residues. Germline CDR1 and CDR2: DFQATT and SNEGSKA (reference sequence). Trimming at V came to 5 bases and at J to 1 base, leaving 6 bases not matched to a gene. DNA of the CDR3: TGCAGTGCTCTGGACAGGGGAGGTGCCAAAAACATTCAGTACTTC. This sequence encodes CSALDRGGAKNIQYF.

This clonotype was observed many times. The genes are TRBV3-1 and TRBJ2-1; no reliable D call. The CDR3 consists of 15 residues. Germline loops: CDR1 LGHDT, CDR2 YNNKEL (reference sequence). V was trimmed by 4 bases and J by 0 bases, leaving 10 bases between them. In nucleotides, the CDR3 is TGTGCCAGCAGCCCGCTTAGCTACTCCTACAATGAGCAGTTCTTC. This translates into CASSPLSYSYNEQFF.

This clonotype was seen repeatedly, ten times or more. V gene TRBV29-1 combines with J gene TRBJ1-1; D remains ambiguous. Germline CDR1 SQVTM, CDR2 ANQGSEA. V dropped 7 bases and J dropped 1 base, with 13 bases sitting between them. CDR3 length: 13 amino acids. The CDR3 loop is CSACDGENTEAFF. CDR3 bases: TGCAGCGCCTGCGACGGGGAGAACACTGAAGCTTTCTTT. Filled out from reference TRBV29-1 and TRBJ1-1, the complete variable domain reads SAVISQKPSRDICQRGTSLTIQCQVDSQVTMMFWYRQQPGQSLTLIATANQGSEATYESGFVIDKFPISRPNLTFSTLTVSNMSPEDSSIYLCSACDGENTEAFFGQGTRLTVV.

This chain joins TRBV27 and TRBJ2-3, with D unclear. With 5 bases removed from V and 1 base from J, the gap between germline ends came to 13 bases. The CDR3 extends over 15 amino acids. CDR1 and CDR2 (germline): MNHEY, SMNVEV (reference sequence). CDR3: CASSNNPTRTDTQYF. The CDR3 DNA follows: TGTGCCAGCAGTAACAATCCCACCCGCACAGATACGCAGTATTTT.

The chain carries TRBV12-3 or TRBV12-4 and TRBJ1-1; D is perhaps TRBD1 (6 bases). This CDR3 is 15 amino acids long. Trimming stripped 6 bases from V and 11 bases from J, with 25 bases between. The CDR3 DNA reads as TGTGCCAGCAGCCGGGTGTACCAGGGGCCTTCTGGCGCTTTCTTT. This codes for CASSRVYQGPSGAFF.

The chain links TRBV5-1 to TRBJ2-1; no firm D call. This CDR3 is built from 14 residues. Germline CDR1 is SGHRS and CDR2 is YFSETQ. Trimming cost V 2 bases and J 3 bases, with 9 bases left between them. In DNA form, the CDR3 reads TGCGCCAGCAGCTTTTACTGGGACTACAATGAGCAGTTCTTC. It encodes CASSFYWDYNEQFF.